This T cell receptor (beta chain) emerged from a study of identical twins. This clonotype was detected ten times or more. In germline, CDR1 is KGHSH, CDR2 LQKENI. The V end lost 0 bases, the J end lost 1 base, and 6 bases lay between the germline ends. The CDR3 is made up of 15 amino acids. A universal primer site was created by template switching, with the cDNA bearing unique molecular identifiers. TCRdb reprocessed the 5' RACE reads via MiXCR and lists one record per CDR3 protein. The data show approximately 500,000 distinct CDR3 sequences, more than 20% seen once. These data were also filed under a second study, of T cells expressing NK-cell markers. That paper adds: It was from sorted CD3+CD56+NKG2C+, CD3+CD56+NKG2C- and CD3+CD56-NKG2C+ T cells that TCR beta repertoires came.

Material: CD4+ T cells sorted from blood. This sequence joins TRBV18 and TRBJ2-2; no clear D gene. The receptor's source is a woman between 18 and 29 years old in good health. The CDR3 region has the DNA TGTGCCAGCTCACCACCGTCCATGAACACCGGGGAGCTGTTTTTT. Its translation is CASSPPSMNTGELFF.